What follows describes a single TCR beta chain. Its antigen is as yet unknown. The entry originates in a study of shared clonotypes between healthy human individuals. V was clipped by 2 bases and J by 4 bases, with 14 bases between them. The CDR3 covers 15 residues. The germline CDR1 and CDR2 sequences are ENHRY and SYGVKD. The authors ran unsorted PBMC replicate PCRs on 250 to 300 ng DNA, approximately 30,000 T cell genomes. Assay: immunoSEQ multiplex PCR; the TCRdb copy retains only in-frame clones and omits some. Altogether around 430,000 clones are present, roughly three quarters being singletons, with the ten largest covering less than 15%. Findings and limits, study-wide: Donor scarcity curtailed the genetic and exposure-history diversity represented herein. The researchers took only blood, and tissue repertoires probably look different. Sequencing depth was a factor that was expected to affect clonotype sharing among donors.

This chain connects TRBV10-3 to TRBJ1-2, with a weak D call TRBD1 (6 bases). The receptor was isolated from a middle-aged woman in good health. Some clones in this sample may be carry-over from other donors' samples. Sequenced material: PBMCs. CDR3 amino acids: CAISERTVTGYGYTF. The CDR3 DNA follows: TGTGCCATCAGTGAGCGGACAGTTACTGGCTATGGCTACACCTTC.